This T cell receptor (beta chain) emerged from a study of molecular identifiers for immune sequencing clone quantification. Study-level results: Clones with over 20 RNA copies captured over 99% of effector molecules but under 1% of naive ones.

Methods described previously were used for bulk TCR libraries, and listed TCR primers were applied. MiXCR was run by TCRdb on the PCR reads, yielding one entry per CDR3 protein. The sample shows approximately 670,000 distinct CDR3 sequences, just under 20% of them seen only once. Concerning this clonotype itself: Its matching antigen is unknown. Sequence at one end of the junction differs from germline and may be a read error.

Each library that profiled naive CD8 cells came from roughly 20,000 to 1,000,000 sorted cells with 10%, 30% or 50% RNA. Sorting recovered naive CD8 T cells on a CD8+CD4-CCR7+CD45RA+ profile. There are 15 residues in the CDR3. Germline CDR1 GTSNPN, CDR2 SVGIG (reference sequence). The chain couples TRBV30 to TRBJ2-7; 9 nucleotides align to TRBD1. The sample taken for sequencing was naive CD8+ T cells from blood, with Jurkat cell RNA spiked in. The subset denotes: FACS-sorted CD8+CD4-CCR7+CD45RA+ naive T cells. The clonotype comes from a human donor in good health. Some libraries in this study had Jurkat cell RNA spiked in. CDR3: CVWSVQGTGIYGQYF. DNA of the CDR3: TGTGTCTGGAGTGTACAGGGGACAGGGATCTACGGGCAGTACTTC.